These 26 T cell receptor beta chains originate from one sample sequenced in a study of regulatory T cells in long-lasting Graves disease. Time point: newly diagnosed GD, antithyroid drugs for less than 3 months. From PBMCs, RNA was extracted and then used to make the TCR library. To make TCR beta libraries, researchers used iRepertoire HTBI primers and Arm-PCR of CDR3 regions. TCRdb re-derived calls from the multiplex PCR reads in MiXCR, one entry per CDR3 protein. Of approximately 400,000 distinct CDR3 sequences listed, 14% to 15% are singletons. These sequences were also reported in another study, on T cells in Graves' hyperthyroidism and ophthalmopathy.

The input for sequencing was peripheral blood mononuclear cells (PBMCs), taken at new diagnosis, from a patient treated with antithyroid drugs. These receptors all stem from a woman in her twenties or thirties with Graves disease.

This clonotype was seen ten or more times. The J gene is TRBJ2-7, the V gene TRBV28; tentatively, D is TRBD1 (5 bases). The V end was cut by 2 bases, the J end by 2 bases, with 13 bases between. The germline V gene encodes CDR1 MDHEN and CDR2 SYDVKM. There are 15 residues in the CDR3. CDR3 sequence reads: CASSLEWEGAYEQYF. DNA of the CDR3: TGTGCCAGCAGTTTAGAGTGGGAAGGGGCCTACGAGCAGTACTTC. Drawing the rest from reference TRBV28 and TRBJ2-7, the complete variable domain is DVKVTQSSRYLVKRTGEKVFLECVQDMDHENMFWYRQDPGLGLRLIYFSYDVKMKEKGDIPEGYSVSREKKERFSLILESASTNQTSMYLCASSLEWEGAYEQYFGPGTRLTVT.

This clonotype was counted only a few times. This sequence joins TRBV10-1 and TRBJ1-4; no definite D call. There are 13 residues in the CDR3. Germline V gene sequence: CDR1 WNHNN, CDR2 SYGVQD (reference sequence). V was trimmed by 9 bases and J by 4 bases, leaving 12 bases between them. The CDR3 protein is CASQRSFNEKLFF. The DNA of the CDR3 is TGCGCCAGTCAGAGGAGCTTTAATGAAAAACTGTTTTTT.

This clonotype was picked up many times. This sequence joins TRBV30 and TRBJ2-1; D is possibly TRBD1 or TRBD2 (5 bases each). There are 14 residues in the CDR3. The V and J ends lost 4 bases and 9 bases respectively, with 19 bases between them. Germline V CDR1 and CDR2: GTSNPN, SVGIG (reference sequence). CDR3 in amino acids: CAWKSAPGPGEQFF. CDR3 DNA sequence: TGTGCCTGGAAGTCAGCGCCGGGGCCAGGTGAGCAGTTCTTC.

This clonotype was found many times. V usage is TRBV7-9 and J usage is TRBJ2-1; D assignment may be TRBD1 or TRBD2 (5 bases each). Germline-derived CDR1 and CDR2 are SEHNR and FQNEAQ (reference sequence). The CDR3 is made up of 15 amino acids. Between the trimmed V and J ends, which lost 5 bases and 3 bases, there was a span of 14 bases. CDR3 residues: CASSAGTPFYNEQFF. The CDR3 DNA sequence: TGTGCCAGCAGCGCAGGGACCCCGTTCTACAATGAGCAGTTCTTC.

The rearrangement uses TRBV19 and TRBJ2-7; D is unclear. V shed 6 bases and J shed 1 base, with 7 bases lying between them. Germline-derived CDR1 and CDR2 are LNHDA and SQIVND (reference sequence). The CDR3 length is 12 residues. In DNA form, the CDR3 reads TGTGCCAGTAGCAAGGGTTCCTACGAGCAGTACTTC. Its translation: CASSKGSYEQYF.

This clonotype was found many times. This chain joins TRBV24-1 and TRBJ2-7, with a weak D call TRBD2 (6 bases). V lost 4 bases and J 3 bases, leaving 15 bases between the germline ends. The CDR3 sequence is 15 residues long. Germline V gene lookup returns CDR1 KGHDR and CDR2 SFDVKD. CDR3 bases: TGTGCCACCAGTGACCCAGTCGGCGGGAACTACGAGCAGTACTTC. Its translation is CATSDPVGGNYEQYF.

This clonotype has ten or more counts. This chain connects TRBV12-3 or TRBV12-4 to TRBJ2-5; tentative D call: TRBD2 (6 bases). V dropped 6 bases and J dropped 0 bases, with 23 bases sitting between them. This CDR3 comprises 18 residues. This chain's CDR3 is CASSPTNGRGVDQETQYF. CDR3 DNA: TGTGCCAGCAGCCCGACCAACGGGAGAGGGGTGGACCAAGAGACCCAGTACTTC.

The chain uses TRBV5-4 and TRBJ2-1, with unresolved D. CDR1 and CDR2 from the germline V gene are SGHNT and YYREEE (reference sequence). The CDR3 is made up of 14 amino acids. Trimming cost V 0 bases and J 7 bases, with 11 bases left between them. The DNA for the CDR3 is TGTGCCAGCAGCTTGGTTCGCCAGAAGAATGAGCAGTTCTTC. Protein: CASSLVRQKNEQFF. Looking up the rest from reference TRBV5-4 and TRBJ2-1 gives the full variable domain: ETGVTQSPTHLIKTRGQQVTLRCSSQSGHNTVSWYQQALGQGPQFIFQYYREEENGRGNFPPRFSGLQFPNYSSELNVNALELDDSALYLCASSLVRQKNEQFFGPGTRLTVL.

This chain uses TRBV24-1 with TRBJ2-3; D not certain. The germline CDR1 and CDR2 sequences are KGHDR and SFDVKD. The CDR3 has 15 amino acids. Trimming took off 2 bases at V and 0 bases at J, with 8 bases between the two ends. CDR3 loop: CATSDSRQSTDTQYF. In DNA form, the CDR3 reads TGTGCCACCAGTGATTCGAGACAAAGCACAGATACGCAGTATTTT.

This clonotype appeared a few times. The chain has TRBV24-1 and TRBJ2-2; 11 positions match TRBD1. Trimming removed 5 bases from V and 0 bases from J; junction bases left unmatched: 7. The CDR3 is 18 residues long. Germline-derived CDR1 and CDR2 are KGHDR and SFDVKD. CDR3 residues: CATSGGQGDFTNTGELFF. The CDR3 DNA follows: TGTGCCACCAGTGGGGGACAGGGGGACTTCACGAACACCGGGGAGCTGTTTTTT.

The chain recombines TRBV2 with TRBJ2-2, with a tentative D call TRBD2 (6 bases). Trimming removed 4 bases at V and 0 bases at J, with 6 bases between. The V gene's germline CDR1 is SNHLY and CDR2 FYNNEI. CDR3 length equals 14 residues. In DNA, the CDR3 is TGTGCCAGCAGTGGGGACTCGAACACCGGGGAGCTGTTTTTT. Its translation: CASSGDSNTGELFF.

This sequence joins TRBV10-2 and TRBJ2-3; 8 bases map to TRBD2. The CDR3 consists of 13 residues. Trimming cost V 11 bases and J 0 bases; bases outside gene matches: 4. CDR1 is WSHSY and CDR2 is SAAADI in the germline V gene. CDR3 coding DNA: TGCGCCGCAGCGGGAGCTAGCACAGATACGCAGTATTTT. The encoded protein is CAAAGASTDTQYF.

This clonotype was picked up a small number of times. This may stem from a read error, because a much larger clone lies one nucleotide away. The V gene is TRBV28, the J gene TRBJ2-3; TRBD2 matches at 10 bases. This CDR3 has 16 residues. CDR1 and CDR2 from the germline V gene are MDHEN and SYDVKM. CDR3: CTSSITGLASTDTQYF. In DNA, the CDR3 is TGTACCAGCAGTATCACGGGACTAGCGAGCACAGATACGCAGTATTTT.

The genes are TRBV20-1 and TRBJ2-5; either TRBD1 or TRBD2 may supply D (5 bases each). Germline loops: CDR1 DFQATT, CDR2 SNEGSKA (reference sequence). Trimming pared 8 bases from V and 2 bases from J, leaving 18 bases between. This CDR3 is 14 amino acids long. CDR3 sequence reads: CSPLRGRAQETQYF. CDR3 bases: TGCAGTCCCCTAAGGGGACGGGCTCAAGAGACCCAGTACTTC.

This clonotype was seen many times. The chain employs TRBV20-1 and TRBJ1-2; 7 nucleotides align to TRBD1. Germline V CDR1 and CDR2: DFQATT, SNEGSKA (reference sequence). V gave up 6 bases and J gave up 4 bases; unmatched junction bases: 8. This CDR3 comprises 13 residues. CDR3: CSAPRGGGYGYTF. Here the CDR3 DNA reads TGCAGTGCCCCGAGAGGGGGCGGCTATGGCTACACCTTC.

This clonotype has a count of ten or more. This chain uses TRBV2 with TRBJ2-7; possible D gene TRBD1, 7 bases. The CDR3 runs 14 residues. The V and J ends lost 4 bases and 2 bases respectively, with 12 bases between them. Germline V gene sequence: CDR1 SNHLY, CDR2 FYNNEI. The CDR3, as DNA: TGTGCCAGCAGTGGGCAGGGGGGAACCTACGAGCAGTACTTC. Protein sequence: CASSGQGGTYEQYF.

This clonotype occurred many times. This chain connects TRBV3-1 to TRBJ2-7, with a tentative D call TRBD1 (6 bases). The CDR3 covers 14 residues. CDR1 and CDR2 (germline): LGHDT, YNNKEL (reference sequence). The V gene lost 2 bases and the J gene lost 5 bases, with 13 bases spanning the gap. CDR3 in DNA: TGTGCCAGCAGCCAACTACGACAGGCCCACGAGCAGTACTTC. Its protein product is CASSQLRQAHEQYF.

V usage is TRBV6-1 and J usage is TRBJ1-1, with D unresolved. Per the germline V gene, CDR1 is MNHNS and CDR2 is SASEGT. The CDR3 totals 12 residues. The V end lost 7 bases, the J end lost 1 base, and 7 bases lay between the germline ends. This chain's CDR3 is CASKRSNTEAFF. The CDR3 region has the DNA TGTGCCAGCAAGAGGTCGAACACTGAAGCTTTCTTT.

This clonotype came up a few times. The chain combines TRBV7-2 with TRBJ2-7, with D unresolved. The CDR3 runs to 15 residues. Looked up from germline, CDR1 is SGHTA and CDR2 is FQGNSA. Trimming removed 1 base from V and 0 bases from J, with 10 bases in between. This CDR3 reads CASSLEAESSYEQYF. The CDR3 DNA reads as TGTGCCAGCAGCTTAGAGGCGGAAAGCTCCTACGAGCAGTACTTC.

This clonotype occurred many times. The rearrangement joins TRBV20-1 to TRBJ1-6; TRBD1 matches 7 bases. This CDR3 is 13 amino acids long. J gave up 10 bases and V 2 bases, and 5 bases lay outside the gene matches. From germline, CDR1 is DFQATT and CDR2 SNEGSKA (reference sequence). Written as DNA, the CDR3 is TGCAGTGCTAGACCAGGGGGATGGTCACCCCTCCACTTT. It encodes CSARPGGWSPLHF.

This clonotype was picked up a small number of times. The CDR3 protein is CAISESGSYQPQHF. The CDR3 DNA follows: TGTGCCATCAGTGAGTCGGGCAGCTATCAGCCCCAGCATTTT. This sequence joins TRBV10-3 and TRBJ1-5; D is ambiguous. Germline V gene data show CDR1 as ENHRY and CDR2 as SYGVKD. With 0 bases removed from V and 5 bases from J, the gap between germline ends came to 8 bases. This CDR3 has 14 residues.

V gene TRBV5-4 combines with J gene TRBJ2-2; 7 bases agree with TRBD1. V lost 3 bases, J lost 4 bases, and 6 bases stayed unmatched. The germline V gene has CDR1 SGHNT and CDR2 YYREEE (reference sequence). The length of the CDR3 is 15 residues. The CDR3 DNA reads TGTGCCAGCAGCTCGTGGACAGGTCTCACCGGGGAGCTGTTTTTT. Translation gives CASSSWTGLTGELFF.

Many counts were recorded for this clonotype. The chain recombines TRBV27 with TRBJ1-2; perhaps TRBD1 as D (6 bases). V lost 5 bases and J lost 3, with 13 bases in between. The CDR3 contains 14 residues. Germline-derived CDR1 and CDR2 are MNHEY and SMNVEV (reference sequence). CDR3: CASSLGQSHYGYTF. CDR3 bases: TGTGCCAGCAGTCTCGGACAGTCCCACTATGGCTACACCTTC.

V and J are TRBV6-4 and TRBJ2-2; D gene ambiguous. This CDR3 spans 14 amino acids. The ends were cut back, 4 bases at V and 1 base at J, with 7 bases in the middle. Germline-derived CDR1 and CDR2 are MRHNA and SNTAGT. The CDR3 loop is CASSVRMNTGELFF. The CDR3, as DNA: TGTGCCAGCAGTGTAAGGATGAACACCGGGGAGCTGTTTTTT.

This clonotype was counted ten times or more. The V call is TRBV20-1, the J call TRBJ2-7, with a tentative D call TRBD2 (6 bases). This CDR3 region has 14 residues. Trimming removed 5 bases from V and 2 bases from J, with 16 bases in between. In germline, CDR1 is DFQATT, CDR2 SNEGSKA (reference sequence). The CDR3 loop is CSALGDGSAYEQYF. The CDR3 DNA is TGCAGTGCTTTAGGTGACGGGAGCGCCTACGAGCAGTACTTC.

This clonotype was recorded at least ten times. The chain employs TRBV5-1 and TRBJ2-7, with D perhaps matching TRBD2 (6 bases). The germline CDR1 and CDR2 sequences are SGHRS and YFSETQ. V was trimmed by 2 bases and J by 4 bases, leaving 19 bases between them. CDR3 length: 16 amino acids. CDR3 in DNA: TGCGCCAGCAGCTTCCCACATACAGGAGGGCCTTACGAGCAGTACTTC. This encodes CASSFPHTGGPYEQYF.